This TCR beta chain comes out of a study of T cells in Graves' hyperthyroidism and ophthalmopathy. Study observations and caveats: Patients with ophthalmopathy were separated from those with stable hyperthyroidism by a 13 V-J model.

There were TCR beta CDR3 regions amplified from RNA transcripts. TCR CDR3 underwent first-round RT-PCR with the HTBI primer set. MiXCR was run by TCRdb on the multiplex PCR reads, yielding one entry per CDR3 protein. Seen here are roughly 700,000 distinct CDR3 sequences, roughly 17% observed once, and the top ten hold 15%. The table lists this clonotype with many counts. Antigen specificity is unknown. V was clipped by 2 bases and J by 2 bases, with 17 bases between them. The CDR3 is made up of 17 amino acids. The chain combines TRBV12-3 or TRBV12-4 with TRBJ2-3; D call uncertain. This TCR came from a man aged 45 to 65 with Graves' hyperthyroidism. The sequenced sample was blood. CDR3 DNA: TGTGCCAGCAGTTTAAGACGGACGCTGGTAAACACAGATACGCAGTATTTT. Its protein product is CASSLRRTLVNTDTQYF.